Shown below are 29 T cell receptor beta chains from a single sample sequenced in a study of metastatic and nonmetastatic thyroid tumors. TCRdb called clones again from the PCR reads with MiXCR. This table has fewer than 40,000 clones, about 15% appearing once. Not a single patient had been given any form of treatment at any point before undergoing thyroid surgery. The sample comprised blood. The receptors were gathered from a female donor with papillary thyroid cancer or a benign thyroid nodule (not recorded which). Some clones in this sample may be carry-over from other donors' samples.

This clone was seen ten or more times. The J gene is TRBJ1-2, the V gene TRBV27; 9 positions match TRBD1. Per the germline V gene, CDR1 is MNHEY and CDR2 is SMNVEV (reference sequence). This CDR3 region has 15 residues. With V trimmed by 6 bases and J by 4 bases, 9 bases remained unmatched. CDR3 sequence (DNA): TGTGCCAGCAGCACCCTCGGGACAGGGACCTATGGCTACACCTTC. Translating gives CASSTLGTGTYGYTF.

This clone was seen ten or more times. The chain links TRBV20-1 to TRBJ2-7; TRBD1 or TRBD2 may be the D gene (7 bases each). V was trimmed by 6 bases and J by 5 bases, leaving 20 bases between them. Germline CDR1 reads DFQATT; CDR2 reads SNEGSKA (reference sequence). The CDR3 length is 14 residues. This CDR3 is CSATGPSGGDEQYF. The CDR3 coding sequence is TGCAGTGCCACAGGGCCGTCAGGGGGGGACGAGCAGTACTTC.

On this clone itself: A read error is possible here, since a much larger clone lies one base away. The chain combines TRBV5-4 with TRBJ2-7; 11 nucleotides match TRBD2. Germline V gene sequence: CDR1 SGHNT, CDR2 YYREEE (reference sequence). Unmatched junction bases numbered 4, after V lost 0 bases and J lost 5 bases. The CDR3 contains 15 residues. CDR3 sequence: CASSLDLLAGDEQYF. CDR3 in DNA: TGTGCCAGCAGCTTGGACCTACTAGCGGGAGACGAGCAGTACTTC.

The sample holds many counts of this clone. CDR3: CATNSAFSGNTIYF. The CDR3 DNA is TGTGCCACCAACAGTGCCTTCTCTGGAAACACCATATATTTT. The V call is TRBV18, the J call TRBJ1-3; D gene uncertain. Germline assignment: CDR1 KGHSH and CDR2 LQKENI. The ends were cut back, 10 bases at V and 0 bases at J, with 13 bases in the middle. The CDR3 sequence is 14 residues long.

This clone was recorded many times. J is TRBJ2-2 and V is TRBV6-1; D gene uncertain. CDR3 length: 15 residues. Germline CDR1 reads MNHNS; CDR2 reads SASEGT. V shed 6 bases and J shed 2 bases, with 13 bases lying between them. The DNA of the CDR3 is TGTGCCAGCAGCTGGACCCAAACCAACACCGGGGAGCTGTTTTTT. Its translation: CASSWTQTNTGELFF.

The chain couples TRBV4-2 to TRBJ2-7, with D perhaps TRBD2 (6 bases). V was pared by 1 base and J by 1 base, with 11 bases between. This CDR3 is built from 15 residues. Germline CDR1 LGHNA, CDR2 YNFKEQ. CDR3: CASSQAVAESYEQYF. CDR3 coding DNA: TGTGCCAGCAGCCAAGCAGTAGCGGAATCCTACGAGCAGTACTTC.

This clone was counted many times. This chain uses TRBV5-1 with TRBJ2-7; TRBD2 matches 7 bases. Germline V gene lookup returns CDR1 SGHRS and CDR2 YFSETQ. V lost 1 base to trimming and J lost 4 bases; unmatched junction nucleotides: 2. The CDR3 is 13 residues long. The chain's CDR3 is CASSLSSGYEQYF. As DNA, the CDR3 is TGCGCCAGCAGCTTGAGTAGCGGGTACGAGCAGTACTTC.

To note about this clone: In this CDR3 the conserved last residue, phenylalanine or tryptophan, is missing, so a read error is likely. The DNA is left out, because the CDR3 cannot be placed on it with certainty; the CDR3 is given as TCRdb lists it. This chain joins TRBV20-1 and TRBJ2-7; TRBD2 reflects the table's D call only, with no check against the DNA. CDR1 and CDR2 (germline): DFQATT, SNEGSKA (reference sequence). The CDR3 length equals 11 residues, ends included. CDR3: CSAFSVYEHYL.

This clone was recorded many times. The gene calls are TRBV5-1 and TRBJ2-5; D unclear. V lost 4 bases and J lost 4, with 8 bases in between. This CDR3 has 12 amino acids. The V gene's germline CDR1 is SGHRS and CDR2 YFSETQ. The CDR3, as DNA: TGCGCCAGCAGCCCGAATACAGAGACCCAGTACTTC. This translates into CASSPNTETQYF.

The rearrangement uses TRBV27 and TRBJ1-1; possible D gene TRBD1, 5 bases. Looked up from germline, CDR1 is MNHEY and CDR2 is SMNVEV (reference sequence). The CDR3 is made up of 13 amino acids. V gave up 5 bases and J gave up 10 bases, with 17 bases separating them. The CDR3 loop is CASSPTTGPGAFF. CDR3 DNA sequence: TGTGCCAGCAGTCCCACTACGGGACCGGGAGCTTTCTTT.

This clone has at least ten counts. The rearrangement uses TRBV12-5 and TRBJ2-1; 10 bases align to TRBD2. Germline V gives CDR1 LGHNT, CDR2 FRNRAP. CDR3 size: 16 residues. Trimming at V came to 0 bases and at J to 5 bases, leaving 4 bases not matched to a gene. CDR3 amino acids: CASGLVPSGGNNEQFF. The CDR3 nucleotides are TGTGCTAGTGGTTTGGTACCTAGCGGGGGAAACAATGAGCAGTTCTTC.

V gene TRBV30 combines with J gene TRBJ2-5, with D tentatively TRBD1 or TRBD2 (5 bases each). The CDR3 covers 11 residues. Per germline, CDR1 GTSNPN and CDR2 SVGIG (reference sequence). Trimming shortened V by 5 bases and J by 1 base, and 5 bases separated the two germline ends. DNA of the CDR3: TGTGCCTGGGGGACCCAAGAGACCCAGTACTTC. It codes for CAWGTQETQYF.

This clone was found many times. Written as DNA, the CDR3 is TGTGCCAGCAGCCCGCCTAGCGGGAGGGCCGTAATCAATGAGCAGTTCTTC. Protein product: CASSPPSGRAVINEQFF. The V and J genes are TRBV4-2 and TRBJ2-1; 12 nucleotides match TRBD2. The germline V gene encodes CDR1 LGHNA and CDR2 YNFKEQ. Trimming removed 4 bases from V and 6 bases from J; junction bases left unmatched: 10. The CDR3 has 17 residues.

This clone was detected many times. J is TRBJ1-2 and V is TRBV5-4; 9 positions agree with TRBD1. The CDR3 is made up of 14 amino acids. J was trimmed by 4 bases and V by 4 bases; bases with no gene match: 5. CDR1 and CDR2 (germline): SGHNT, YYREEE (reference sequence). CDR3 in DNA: TGTGCCAGCAGCCGGACAGGGGCTATCTATGGCTACACCTTC. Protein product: CASSRTGAIYGYTF.

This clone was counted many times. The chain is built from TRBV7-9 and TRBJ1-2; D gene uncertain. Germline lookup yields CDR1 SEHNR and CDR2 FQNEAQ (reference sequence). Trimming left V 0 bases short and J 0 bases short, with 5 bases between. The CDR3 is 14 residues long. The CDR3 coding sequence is TGTGCCAGCAGCTTAGCGGTGACTAACTATGGCTACACCTTC. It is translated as CASSLAVTNYGYTF.

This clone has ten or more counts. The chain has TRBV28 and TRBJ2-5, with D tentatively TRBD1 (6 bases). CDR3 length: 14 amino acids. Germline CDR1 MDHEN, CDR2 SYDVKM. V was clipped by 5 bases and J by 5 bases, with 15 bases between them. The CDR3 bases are TGTGCCAGCAGTACAGGGTTCGAGGAGGAGACCCAGTACTTC. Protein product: CASSTGFEEETQYF.

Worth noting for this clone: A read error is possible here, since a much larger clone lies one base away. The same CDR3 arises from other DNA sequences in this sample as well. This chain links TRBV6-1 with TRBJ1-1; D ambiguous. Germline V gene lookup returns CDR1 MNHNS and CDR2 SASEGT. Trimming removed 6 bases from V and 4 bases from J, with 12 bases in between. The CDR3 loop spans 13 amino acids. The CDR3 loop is CASSRPTVTEAFF. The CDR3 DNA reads TGTGCCAGCAGCCGCCCTACTGTCACTGAAGCTTTCTTT.

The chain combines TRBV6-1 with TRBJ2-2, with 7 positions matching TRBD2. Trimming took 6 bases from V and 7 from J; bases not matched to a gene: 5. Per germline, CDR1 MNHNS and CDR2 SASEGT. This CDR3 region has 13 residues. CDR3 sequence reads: CASRGGEVGELFF. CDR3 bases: TGTGCCAGCAGGGGGGGGGAGGTCGGGGAGCTGTTTTTT.

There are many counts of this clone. The CDR3 protein is CASSPAVEETQYF. The CDR3 DNA is TGCGCCAGCAGCCCCGCCGTGGAAGAGACCCAGTACTTC. J is TRBJ2-5 and V is TRBV5-1; D is unresolved. Per the germline V gene, CDR1 is SGHRS and CDR2 is YFSETQ. V dropped 4 bases and J dropped 3 bases, with 10 bases sitting between them. This CDR3 has 13 residues.

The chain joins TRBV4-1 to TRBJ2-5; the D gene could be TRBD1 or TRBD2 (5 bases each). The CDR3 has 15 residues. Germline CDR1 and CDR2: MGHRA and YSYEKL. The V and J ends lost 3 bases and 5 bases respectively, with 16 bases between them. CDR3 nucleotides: TGCGCCAGCAGCCAGAGGTCGGGGCCGGGGGAGACCCAGTACTTC. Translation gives CASSQRSGPGETQYF.

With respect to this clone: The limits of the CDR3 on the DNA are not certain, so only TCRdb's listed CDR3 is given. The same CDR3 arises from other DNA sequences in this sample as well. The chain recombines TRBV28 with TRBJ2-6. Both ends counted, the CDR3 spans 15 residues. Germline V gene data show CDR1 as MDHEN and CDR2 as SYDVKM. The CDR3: CASSLWGSGANVLTF.

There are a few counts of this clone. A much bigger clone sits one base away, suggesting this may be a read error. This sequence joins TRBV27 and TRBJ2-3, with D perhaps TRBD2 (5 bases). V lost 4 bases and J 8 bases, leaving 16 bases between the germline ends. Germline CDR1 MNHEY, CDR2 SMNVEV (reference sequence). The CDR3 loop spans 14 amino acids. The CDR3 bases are TGTGCCAGCAGTTGTGCCGGGGAGCTAGGTACGCAGTATTTT. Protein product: CASSCAGELGTQYF.

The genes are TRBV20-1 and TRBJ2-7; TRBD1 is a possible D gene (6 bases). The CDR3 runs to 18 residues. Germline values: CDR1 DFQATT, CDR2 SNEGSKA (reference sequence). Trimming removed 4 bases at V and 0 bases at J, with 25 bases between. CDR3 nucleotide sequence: TGCAGTGCTACGAACAGCGATAGGGGACATGGCGTCTCCTACGAGCAGTACTTC. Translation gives CSATNSDRGHGVSYEQYF.

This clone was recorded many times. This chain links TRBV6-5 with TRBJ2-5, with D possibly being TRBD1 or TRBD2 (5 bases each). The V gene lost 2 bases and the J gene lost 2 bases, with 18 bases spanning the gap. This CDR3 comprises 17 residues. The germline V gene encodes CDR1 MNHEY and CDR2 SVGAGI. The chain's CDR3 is CASSYRVRGPSQETQYF. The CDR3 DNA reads TGTGCCAGCAGTTACCGAGTCCGGGGCCCCTCTCAAGAGACCCAGTACTTC.

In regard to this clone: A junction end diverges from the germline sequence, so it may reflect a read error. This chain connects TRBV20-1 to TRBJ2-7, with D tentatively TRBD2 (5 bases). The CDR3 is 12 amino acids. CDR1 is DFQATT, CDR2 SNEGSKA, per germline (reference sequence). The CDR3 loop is CSAERTTYERYF. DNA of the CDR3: TGCAGTGCAGAGCGGACGACCTACGAGCGGTACTTC.

The CDR3 protein is CAWSRGQGQLEQYF. DNA for the CDR3: TGTGCCTGGAGTCGTGGGCAGGGGCAGCTGGAGCAGTACTTC. The gene calls are TRBV30 and TRBJ2-7; the D gene is possibly TRBD1 (6 bases). The length of the CDR3 is 14 residues. Trimming removed 2 bases from V and 7 bases from J, with 18 bases in between. CDR1 is GTSNPN and CDR2 is SVGIG in the germline V gene (reference sequence).

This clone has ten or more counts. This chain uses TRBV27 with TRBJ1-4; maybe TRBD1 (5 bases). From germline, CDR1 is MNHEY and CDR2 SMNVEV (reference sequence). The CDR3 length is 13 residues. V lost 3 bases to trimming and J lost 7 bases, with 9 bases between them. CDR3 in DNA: TGTGCCAGCAGTTTGGCAGGGACTGAAAAACTGTTTTTT. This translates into CASSLAGTEKLFF.

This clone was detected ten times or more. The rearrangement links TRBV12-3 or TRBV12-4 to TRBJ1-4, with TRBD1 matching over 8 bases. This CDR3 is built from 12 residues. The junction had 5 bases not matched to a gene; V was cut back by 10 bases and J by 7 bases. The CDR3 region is CATKGTGEKLFF. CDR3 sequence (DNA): TGTGCCACGAAAGGGACAGGTGAAAAACTGTTTTTT.

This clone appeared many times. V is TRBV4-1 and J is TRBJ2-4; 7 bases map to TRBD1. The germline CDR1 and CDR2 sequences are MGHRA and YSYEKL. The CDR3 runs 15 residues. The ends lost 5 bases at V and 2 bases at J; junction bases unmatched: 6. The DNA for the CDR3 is TGCGCCAGCAGCGTAGACAGGGAGACCAAAAACATTCAGTACTTC. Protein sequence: CASSVDRETKNIQYF.